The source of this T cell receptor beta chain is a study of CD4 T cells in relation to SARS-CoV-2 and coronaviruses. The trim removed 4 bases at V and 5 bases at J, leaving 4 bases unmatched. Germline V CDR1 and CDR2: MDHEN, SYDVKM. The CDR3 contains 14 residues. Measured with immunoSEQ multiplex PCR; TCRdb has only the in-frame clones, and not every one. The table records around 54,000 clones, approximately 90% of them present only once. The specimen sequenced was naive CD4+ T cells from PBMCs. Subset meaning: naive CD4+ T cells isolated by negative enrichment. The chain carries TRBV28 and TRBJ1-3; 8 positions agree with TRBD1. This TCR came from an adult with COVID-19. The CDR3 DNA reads TGTGCCAGCAGTTCTTACAGGGGGAGAAACACCATATATTTT. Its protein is CASSSYRGRNTIYF.